This T cell receptor beta chain originates from a study of blood T cell repertoires in COVID-19. Study information: Sources were T cells, B-cell-depleted T cells, or PBMCs; the material itself was cDNA or gDNA.

V lost 0 bases, J lost 10 bases, and 11 bases lay in between. The CDR3 is 13 residues long. Germline values: CDR1 SGHRS, CDR2 YFSETQ. The data were produced by immunoSEQ multiplex PCR, yet TCRdb's version contains in-frame clones alone and is incomplete. The table shows 350,000 to 400,000 clones, with approximately 91% occurring only once. The source of this sequence is a woman aged 40 to 50 who had been exposed to COVID-19. Sequenced sample: PBMCs or T cells enriched from blood (not recorded which). V is TRBV5-1 and J is TRBJ2-1; D possibly corresponds to TRBD1 (5 bases). The CDR3 region is CASSLAGSGEQFF. CDR3 DNA sequence: TGCGCCAGCAGCTTGGCCGGGTCAGGGGAGCAGTTCTTC.